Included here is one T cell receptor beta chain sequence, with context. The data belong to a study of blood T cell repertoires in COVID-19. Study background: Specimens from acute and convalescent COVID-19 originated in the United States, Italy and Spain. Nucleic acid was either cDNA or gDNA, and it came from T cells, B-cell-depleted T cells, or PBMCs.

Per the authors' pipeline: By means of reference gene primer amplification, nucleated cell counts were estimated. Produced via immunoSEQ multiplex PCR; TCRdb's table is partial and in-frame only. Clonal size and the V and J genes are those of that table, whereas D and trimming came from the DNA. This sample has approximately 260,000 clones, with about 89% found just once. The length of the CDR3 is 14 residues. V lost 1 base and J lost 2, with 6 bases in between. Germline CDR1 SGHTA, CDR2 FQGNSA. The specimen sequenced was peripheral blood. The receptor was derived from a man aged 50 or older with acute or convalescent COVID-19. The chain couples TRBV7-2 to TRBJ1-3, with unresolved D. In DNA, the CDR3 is TGTGCCAGCAGCTTAGTCGTAGCTGGAAACACCATATATTTT. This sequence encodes CASSLVVAGNTIYF.